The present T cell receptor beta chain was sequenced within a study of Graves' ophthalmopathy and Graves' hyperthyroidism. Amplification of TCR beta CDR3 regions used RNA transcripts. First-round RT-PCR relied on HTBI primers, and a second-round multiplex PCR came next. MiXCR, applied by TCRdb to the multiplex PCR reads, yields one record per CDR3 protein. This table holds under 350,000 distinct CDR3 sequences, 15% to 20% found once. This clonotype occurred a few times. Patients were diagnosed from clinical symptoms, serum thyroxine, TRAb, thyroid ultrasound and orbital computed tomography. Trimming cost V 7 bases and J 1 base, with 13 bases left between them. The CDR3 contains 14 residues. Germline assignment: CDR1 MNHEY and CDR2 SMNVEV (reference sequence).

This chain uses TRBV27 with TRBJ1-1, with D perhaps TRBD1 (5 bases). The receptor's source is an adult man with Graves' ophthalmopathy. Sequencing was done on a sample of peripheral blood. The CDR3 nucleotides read TGTGCCAGCACCCATGGGGGAGGGAACACTGAAGCTTTCTTT. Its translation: CASTHGGGNTEAFF.